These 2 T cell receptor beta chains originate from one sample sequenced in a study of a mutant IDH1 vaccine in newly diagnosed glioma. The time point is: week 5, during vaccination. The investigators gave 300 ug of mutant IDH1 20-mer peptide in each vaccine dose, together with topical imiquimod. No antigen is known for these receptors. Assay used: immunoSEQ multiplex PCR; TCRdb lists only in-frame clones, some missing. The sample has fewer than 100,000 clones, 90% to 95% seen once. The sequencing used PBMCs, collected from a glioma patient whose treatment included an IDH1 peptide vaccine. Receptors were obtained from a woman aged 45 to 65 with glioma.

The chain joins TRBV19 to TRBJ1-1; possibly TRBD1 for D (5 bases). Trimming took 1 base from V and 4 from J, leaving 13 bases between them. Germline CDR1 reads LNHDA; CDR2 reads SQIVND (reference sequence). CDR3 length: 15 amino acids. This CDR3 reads CASSIAQGFGTEAFF. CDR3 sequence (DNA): TGTGCCAGTAGTATAGCTCAGGGTTTCGGCACTGAAGCTTTCTTT.

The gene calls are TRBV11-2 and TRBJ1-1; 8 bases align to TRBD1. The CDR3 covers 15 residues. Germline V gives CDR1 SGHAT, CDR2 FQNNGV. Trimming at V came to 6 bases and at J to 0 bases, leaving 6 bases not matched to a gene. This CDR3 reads CASSYRGRMNTEAFF. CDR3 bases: TGTGCCAGCAGTTACAGGGGGAGAATGAACACTGAAGCTTTCTTT.